Shown below are 31 T cell receptor beta chains from a single sample sequenced in a study of CD8 T cells in ankylosing spondylitis. TCRdb redid the calling of the 5' RACE reads with MiXCR, one entry per CDR3 protein. Here the sample spans 350,000 or so distinct CDR3 sequences, approximately 10% being singletons. The sequenced material came from blood, either unsorted or a sorted T cell fraction (not recorded which). Receptors were obtained from a female donor with ankylosing spondylitis or in good health (not recorded which).

This clonotype was observed at least ten times. The chain carries TRBV15 and TRBJ1-1; D is unclear. CDR1 is LNHNV and CDR2 is YYDKDF in the germline V gene (reference sequence). The CDR3 runs 15 residues. V lost 0 bases to trimming and J lost 0 bases, with 8 bases between them. CDR3 region: CATSRDPGMNTEAFF. DNA for the CDR3: TGTGCCACCAGCAGAGATCCGGGAATGAACACTGAAGCTTTCTTT.

This rearrangement joins TRBV20-1 to TRBJ2-7; TRBD2 is a possible D gene (6 bases). Germline V gene sequence: CDR1 DFQATT, CDR2 SNEGSKA (reference sequence). The CDR3 has 17 residues. V lost 0 bases and J 3 bases, leaving 21 bases between the germline ends. Here the CDR3 DNA reads TGCAGTGCTAGAGATGCGGGACTCCAGGTCGGTCTCTACGAGCAGTACTTC. Translated: CSARDAGLQVGLYEQYF.

Points on this clonotype: A much larger clone lies one base from this, so it may be a read error. The chain recombines TRBV5-1 with TRBJ1-2; D is unclear. CDR1 SGHRS and CDR2 YFSETQ come from the germline V gene. The CDR3 runs 13 residues. In DNA, the CDR3 is TGCGCCAGCAGCTTGACAGAGAACTATGGCGACACCTTC. Protein sequence: CASSLTENYGDTF.

V usage is TRBV20-1 and J usage is TRBJ2-1, with 9 bases fitting TRBD2. The V segment lost 1 base and the J segment 6 bases; nucleotides outside the gene matches: 4. The CDR3 consists of 14 residues. In germline, CDR1 is DFQATT, CDR2 SNEGSKA (reference sequence). CDR3 residues: CSARAGGRANEQFF. The CDR3 DNA reads TGCAGTGCTAGAGCGGGCGGGAGGGCCAATGAGCAGTTCTTC.

This clonotype has at least ten counts. V is TRBV4-3 and J is TRBJ1-1; D remains ambiguous. Trimming removed 0 bases at V and 10 bases at J, with 15 bases between. This CDR3 comprises 14 residues. The V gene's germline CDR1 is LGHNA and CDR2 YSLEER. The CDR3 DNA sequence: TGCGCCAGCAGCCAAGATATGCGTGAGAGTGGAGCTTTCTTT. Its translation: CASSQDMRESGAFF.

About this clonotype: An end of the junction does not agree with germline; a read error may underlie this. V usage is TRBV2 and J usage is TRBJ2-1; a possible D gene is TRBD2 (5 bases). CDR1 and CDR2 (germline): SNHLY, FYNNEI. This CDR3 has 12 amino acids. The CDR3 DNA sequence: TGTGCCAGCGGGGTAGCGTACAATGCGCAGTTCTTC. Protein sequence: CASGVAYNAQFF. Drawing the rest from reference TRBV2 and TRBJ2-1, the complete variable domain is EPEVTQTPSHQVTQMGQEVILRCVPISNHLYFYWYRQILGQKVEFLVSFYNNEISEKSEIFDDQFSVERPDGSNFTLKIRSTKLEDSAMYFCASGVAYNAQFFGPGTRLTVL.

This clonotype was seen many times. This chain links TRBV11-2 with TRBJ2-5, with D perhaps matching TRBD1 (6 bases). This CDR3 region has 15 residues. Germline V gene sequence: CDR1 SGHAT, CDR2 FQNNGV. V dropped 2 bases and J dropped 3 bases, with 13 bases sitting between them. The CDR3 nucleotides read TGTGCCAGCAGCTTAAGGGGGAAAGCGGAAGAGACCCAGTACTTC. Translating gives CASSLRGKAEETQYF.

The rearrangement links TRBV5-1 to TRBJ2-1, with 8 bases matching TRBD2. The CDR3 has 14 residues. CDR1 is SGHRS, CDR2 YFSETQ, per germline. With V trimmed by 6 bases and J by 2 bases, 4 bases remained unmatched. In DNA form, the CDR3 reads TGCGCCAGCAAGCGGGAGAGCGCCTACAATGAGCAGTTCTTC. Protein product: CASKRESAYNEQFF.

In this sample, this clonotype turned up many times. The chain recombines TRBV5-1 with TRBJ2-2; D gene uncertain. The germline V and J ends were trimmed by 0 bases and 0 bases, with 12 bases remaining between them. The length of the CDR3 is 17 residues. CDR1 is SGHRS and CDR2 is YFSETQ in the germline V gene. CDR3 coding DNA: TGCGCCAGCAGCTTGGTGGGCAGCGTCGCGAACACCGGGGAGCTGTTTTTT. Its protein product is CASSLVGSVANTGELFF.

Many counts were recorded for this clonotype. The V call is TRBV28, the J call TRBJ2-2; 13 bases match TRBD2. The CDR3 is made up of 17 amino acids. The germline CDR1 and CDR2 sequences are MDHEN and SYDVKM. Trimming at V came to 4 bases and at J to 6 bases, leaving 8 bases not matched to a gene. CDR3 bases: TGTGCCAGCAGTTCAGACTCGGGACTAGCGGGGTCCGGGGAGCTGTTTTTT. As protein: CASSSDSGLAGSGELFF.

This clonotype was detected only once. A junction end diverges from the germline sequence, so it may reflect a read error. The rearrangement joins TRBV12-3 or TRBV12-4 to TRBJ2-1, with a tentative D call TRBD1 (7 bases). There are 15 residues in the CDR3. The CDR3 DNA reads TGTGCCAGCGGTTTAGCAGGGGGGTACTACAATGAGCAGTTCTTC. This gives the protein CASGLAGGYYNEQFF.

This clonotype has at least ten counts. This rearrangement joins TRBV20-1 to TRBJ1-1; no clear D. The ends were cut back, 0 bases at V and 1 base at J, with 6 bases in the middle. The V gene's germline CDR1 is DFQATT and CDR2 SNEGSKA (reference sequence). This CDR3 is built from 13 residues. CDR3 sequence: CSARDLANTEAFF. In DNA form, the CDR3 reads TGCAGTGCTAGAGATCTGGCGAACACTGAAGCTTTCTTT.

This clonotype was detected ten times or more. The genes are TRBV10-3 and TRBJ2-1; D is unclear. This CDR3 has 15 residues. Per the germline V gene, CDR1 is ENHRY and CDR2 is SYGVKD. V was clipped by 3 bases and J by 0 bases, with 9 bases between them. As DNA, the CDR3 is TGTGCCATCAGTGATATTGCTAGCTCCTACAATGAGCAGTTCTTC. It specifies CAISDIASSYNEQFF.

V usage is TRBV5-1 and J usage is TRBJ2-1; 9 bases match TRBD2. The V gene's germline CDR1 is SGHRS and CDR2 YFSETQ. The CDR3 has 17 amino acids. Germline trimming cut 0 bases from V and 2 bases from J; bases unmatched to any gene: 6. The CDR3 region is CASSLVPSGGTYNEQFF. The CDR3, as DNA: TGCGCCAGCAGCTTGGTCCCGAGCGGGGGGACCTACAATGAGCAGTTCTTC.

This clonotype was seen more than once but under ten times. This chain links TRBV4-2 with TRBJ2-2; D gene unclear. Germline assignment: CDR1 LGHNA and CDR2 YNFKEQ. Trimming removed 1 base at V and 1 base at J, with 10 bases between. The CDR3 sequence is 16 residues long. Here the CDR3 DNA reads TGTGCCAGCAGCCAAGTAGTAGCAGTGAACACCGGGGAGCTGTTTTTT. Protein product: CASSQVVAVNTGELFF.

At least ten counts were recorded for this clonotype. The chain couples TRBV29-1 to TRBJ2-1; the D call may be TRBD1 or TRBD2 (6 bases each). The germline V and J ends were trimmed by 4 bases and 7 bases, with 35 bases remaining between them. CDR3 length: 20 amino acids. Germline CDR1 reads SQVTM; CDR2 reads ANQGSEA. Written as DNA, the CDR3 is TGCAGCGTTGTTCCACCTTTGGGGTGGGGGGCTGATTTTGTTAGGAATGAGCAGTTCTTC. It translates to CSVVPPLGWGADFVRNEQFF.

This clonotype was seen at least ten times. The J gene is TRBJ2-1, the V gene TRBV9; no reliable D call. CDR3 length: 15 residues. CDR1 is SGDLS, CDR2 YYNGEE, per germline. Trimming took off 4 bases at V and 3 bases at J, with 14 bases between the two ends. CDR3 sequence reads: CASSPWSTVYNEQFF. DNA of the CDR3: TGTGCCAGCAGCCCCTGGTCGACCGTCTACAATGAGCAGTTCTTC.

In its sample, this clonotype was seen many times. J is TRBJ2-7 and V is TRBV5-1; a possible D gene is TRBD1 (5 bases). Germline CDR1 reads SGHRS; CDR2 reads YFSETQ. The CDR3 consists of 14 residues. The germline V and J ends were trimmed by 4 bases and 4 bases, with 15 bases remaining between them. The CDR3 sequence is CASSPTRVEYEQYF. DNA of the CDR3: TGCGCCAGCAGCCCTACCAGGGTGGAGTACGAGCAGTACTTC.

This clonotype came up many times. This rearrangement joins TRBV5-1 to TRBJ2-7, with D maybe TRBD1 (5 bases). The CDR3 consists of 14 residues. Deletions cut 6 bases from V and 0 bases from J, with 13 bases between. Germline V lookup: CDR1 SGHRS, CDR2 YFSETQ. CDR3 region: CASTRGAGSYEQYF. For the CDR3, the DNA is TGCGCCAGCACACGTGGGGCAGGCTCCTACGAGCAGTACTTC.

This clonotype was seen many times. The chain is built from TRBV5-5 and TRBJ2-1, with no clear D. CDR1 and CDR2 (germline): SGHKS, YYEKEE (reference sequence). This CDR3 is 13 amino acids long. V shed 5 bases and J shed 4 bases, with 10 bases lying between them. In nucleotides, the CDR3 is TGTGCCAGCAGTCCCGGAGCTTACAATGAGCAGTTCTTC. Translating gives CASSPGAYNEQFF.

This clonotype was seen at least ten times. The rearrangement joins TRBV5-1 to TRBJ2-3; 8 positions agree with TRBD2. The germline V gene has CDR1 SGHRS and CDR2 YFSETQ. With V trimmed by 4 bases and J by 2 bases, 9 bases remained unmatched. The CDR3 covers 16 residues. CDR3 DNA sequence: TGCGCCAGCAGCGGAAATAGCGGGGCCTTCACAGATACGCAGTATTTT. This codes for CASSGNSGAFTDTQYF. The entire variable domain, with the rest obtained from reference TRBV5-1 and TRBJ2-3, is as follows: KAGVTQTPRYLIKTRGQQVTLSCSPISGHRSVSWYQQTPGQGLQFLFEYFSETQRNKGNFPGRFSGRQFSNSRSEMNVSTLELGDSALYLCASSGNSGAFTDTQYFGPGTRLTVL.

The chain recombines TRBV5-1 with TRBJ2-5; D gene unclear. From germline, CDR1 is SGHRS and CDR2 YFSETQ. Trimming left V 2 bases short and J 3 bases short, with 11 bases between. The CDR3 is 14 amino acids. CDR3 DNA sequence: TGCGCCAGCAGCTTTGGCAGGTTAAAAGAGACCCAGTACTTC. This codes for CASSFGRLKETQYF.

V usage is TRBV10-1 and J usage is TRBJ2-7, with D perhaps matching TRBD1 (5 bases). This CDR3 has 14 residues. The germline V gene encodes CDR1 WNHNN and CDR2 SYGVQD (reference sequence). Trimming removed 0 bases from V and 5 bases from J, with 11 bases in between. In nucleotides, the CDR3 is TGCGCCAGCAGTGAGTCGGGCAGGGCCCACGAGCAGTACTTC. Protein: CASSESGRAHEQYF.

The V call is TRBV5-1, the J call TRBJ2-3; 9 nucleotides agree with TRBD2. The CDR3 totals 16 residues. Germline V lookup: CDR1 SGHRS, CDR2 YFSETQ. The V and J ends lost 4 bases and 8 bases, in that order; junction bases with no gene match: 14. CDR3 sequence: CASSPLTSGISITQYF. The CDR3 bases are TGCGCCAGCAGCCCCTTGACTAGCGGTATCAGCATTACGCAGTATTTT.

This clonotype was found many times. This sequence joins TRBV6-5 and TRBJ2-1; D may be TRBD1 (6 bases). V lost 5 bases and J 14 bases, leaving 13 bases between the germline ends. Germline lookup yields CDR1 MNHEY and CDR2 SVGAGI. This CDR3 has 11 residues. The CDR3 here is CASSDGTMEFF. The CDR3, as DNA: TGTGCCAGCAGTGACGGGACAATGGAGTTCTTC.

V gene TRBV3-1 combines with J gene TRBJ1-2, with 8 bases matching TRBD1. Germline values: CDR1 LGHDT, CDR2 YNNKEL (reference sequence). The CDR3 extends over 14 amino acids. V shed 6 bases and J 5 bases; nucleotides not matched to a gene: 8. The CDR3 spells CASRDRGWWYGYTF. In DNA form, the CDR3 reads TGTGCCAGCAGAGACAGGGGATGGTGGTATGGCTACACCTTC.

The V call is TRBV7-2, the J call TRBJ2-4; D gene uncertain. This CDR3 contains 15 residues. The V and J ends lost 5 bases and 1 base respectively, with 12 bases between them. CDR1 and CDR2 from the germline V gene are SGHTA and FQGNSA. CDR3 residues: CASSLQPGAKNIQYF. The DNA of the CDR3 is TGTGCCAGCAGCCTCCAACCCGGGGCCAAAAACATTCAGTACTTC.

The chain employs TRBV30 and TRBJ2-1; D is uncertain. The CDR3 consists of 11 residues. Looked up from germline, CDR1 is GTSNPN and CDR2 is SVGIG (reference sequence). Trimming removed 3 bases at V and 9 bases at J, with 9 bases between. CDR3 in amino acids: CAWSVASEQFF. CDR3 sequence (DNA): TGTGCCTGGAGCGTAGCAAGTGAGCAGTTCTTC.

In its sample, this clonotype was seen many times. This chain joins TRBV18 and TRBJ2-7; D remains ambiguous. The CDR3 sequence is 14 residues long. Germline CDR1 KGHSH, CDR2 LQKENI. V gave up 0 bases and J gave up 5 bases, with 11 bases separating them. The CDR3 loop reads CASSPPMAVHEQYF. CDR3 coding DNA: TGTGCCAGCTCACCACCTATGGCAGTCCACGAGCAGTACTTC.

This clonotype was picked up many times. The CDR3 sequence is CASSLPSDEQFF. The CDR3 region has the DNA TGCGCCAGCAGCTTGCCCAGCGATGAGCAGTTCTTC. The rearrangement uses TRBV5-1 and TRBJ2-1; no clear D gene. The CDR3 spans 12 residues. V lost 1 base and J 8 bases, leaving 7 bases between the germline ends. Germline CDR1 is SGHRS and CDR2 is YFSETQ.

This clonotype was seen only a few times. The rearrangement joins TRBV5-1 to TRBJ2-7; the match to TRBD1 covers 11 bases. The V gene's germline CDR1 is SGHRS and CDR2 YFSETQ. The CDR3 covers 16 residues. V gave up 6 bases and J gave up 1 base; unmatched junction bases: 9. CDR3 nucleotide sequence: TGCGCCAGCACACGAGGGGGACAGGGGGGATCCTACGAGCAGTACTTC. This sequence encodes CASTRGGQGGSYEQYF. Using reference TRBV5-1 and TRBJ2-7 for the parts outside the CDR3, the full variable domain is KAGVTQTPRYLIKTRGQQVTLSCSPISGHRSVSWYQQTPGQGLQFLFEYFSETQRNKGNFPGRFSGRQFSNSRSEMNVSTLELGDSALYLCASTRGGQGGSYEQYFGPGTRLTVT.